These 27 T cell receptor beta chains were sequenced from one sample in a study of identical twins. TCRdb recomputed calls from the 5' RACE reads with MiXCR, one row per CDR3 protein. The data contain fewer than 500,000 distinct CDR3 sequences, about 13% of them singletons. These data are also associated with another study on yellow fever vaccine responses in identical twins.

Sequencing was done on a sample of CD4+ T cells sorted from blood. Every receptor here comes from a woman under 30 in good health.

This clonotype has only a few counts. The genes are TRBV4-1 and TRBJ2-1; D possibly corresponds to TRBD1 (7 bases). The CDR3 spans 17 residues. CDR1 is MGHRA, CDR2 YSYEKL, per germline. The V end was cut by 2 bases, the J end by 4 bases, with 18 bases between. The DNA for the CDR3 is TGCGCCAGCAGCCAAAGTTCAGGGGGGTTATGGTACAATGAGCAGTTCTTC. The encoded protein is CASSQSSGGLWYNEQFF.

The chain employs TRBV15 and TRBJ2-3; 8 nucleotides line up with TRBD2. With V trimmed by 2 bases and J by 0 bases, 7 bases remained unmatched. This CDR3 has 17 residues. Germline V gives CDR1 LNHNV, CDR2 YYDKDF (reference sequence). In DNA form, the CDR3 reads TGTGCCACCAGCAGACTACGGAAGCGGGGGAGCACAGATACGCAGTATTTT. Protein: CATSRLRKRGSTDTQYF. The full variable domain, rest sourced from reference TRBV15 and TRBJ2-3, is DAMVIQNPRYQVTQFGKPVTLSCSQTLNHNVMYWYQQKSSQAPKLLFHYYDKDFNNEADTPDNFQSRRPNTSFCFLDIRSPGLGDTAMYLCATSRLRKRGSTDTQYFGPGTRLTVL.

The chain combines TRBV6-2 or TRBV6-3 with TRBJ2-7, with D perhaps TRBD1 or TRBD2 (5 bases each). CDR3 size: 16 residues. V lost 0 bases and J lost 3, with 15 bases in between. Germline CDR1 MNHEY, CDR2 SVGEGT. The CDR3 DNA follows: TGTGCCAGCAGTTACTCCCCGGGACGGCGCTACTACGAGCAGTACTTC. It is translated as CASSYSPGRRYYEQYF.

CDR3 protein: CSATLTSGQVTQYF. The CDR3 DNA is TGCAGTGCTACCCTGACTAGCGGGCAGGTGACCCAGTACTTC. This chain uses TRBV20-1 with TRBJ2-5; 10 bases fit TRBD2. The CDR3 has 14 residues. V trimming: 4 bases; J trimming: 7 bases; junction bases outside the gene matches: 9. Per the germline V gene, CDR1 is DFQATT and CDR2 is SNEGSKA (reference sequence).

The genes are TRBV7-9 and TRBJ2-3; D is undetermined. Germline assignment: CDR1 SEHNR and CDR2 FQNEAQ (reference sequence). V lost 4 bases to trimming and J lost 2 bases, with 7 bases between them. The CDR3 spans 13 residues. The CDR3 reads CASSSRITDTQYF. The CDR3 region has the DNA TGTGCCAGCAGCTCCCGGATCACAGATACGCAGTATTTT.

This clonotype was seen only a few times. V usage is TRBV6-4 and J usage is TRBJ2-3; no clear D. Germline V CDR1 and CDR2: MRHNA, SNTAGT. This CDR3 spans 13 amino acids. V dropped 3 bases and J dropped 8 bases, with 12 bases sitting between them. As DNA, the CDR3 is TGTGCCAGCAGTGAACCGCCGGGCGGTACGCAGTATTTT. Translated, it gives CASSEPPGGTQYF.

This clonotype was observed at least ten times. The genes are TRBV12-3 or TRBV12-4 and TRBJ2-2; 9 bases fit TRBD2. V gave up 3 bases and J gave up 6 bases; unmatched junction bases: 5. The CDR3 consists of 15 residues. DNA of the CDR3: TGTGCCAGCAGTTTCCCAGCGGGAGGACCCGGGGAGCTGTTTTTT. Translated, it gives CASSFPAGGPGELFF.

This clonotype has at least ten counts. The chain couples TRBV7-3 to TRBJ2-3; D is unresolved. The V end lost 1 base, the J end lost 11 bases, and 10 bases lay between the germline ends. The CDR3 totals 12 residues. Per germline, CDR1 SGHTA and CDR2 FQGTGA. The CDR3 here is CASSLILDLQYF. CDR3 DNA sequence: TGTGCCAGCAGCTTAATTTTGGACCTGCAGTATTTT. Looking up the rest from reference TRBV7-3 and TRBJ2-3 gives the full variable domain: GAGVSQTPSNKVTEKGKYVELRCDPISGHTALYWYRQSLGQGPEFLIYFQGTGAADDSGLPNDRFFAVRPEGSVSTLKIQRTERGDSAVYLCASSLILDLQYFGPGTRLTVL.

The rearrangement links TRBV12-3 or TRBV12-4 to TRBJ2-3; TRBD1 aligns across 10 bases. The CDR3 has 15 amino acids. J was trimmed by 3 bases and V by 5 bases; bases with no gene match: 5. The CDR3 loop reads CASSAGTGVTDTQYF. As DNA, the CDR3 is TGTGCCAGCAGTGCCGGGACAGGGGTTACAGATACGCAGTATTTT.

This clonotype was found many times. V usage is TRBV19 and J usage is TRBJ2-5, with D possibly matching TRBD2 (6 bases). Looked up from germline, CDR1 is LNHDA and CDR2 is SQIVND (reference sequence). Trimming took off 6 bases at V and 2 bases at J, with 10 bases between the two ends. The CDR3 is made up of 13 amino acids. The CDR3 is CASSGSRQETQYF. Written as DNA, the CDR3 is TGTGCCAGTAGCGGGAGTAGACAAGAGACCCAGTACTTC.

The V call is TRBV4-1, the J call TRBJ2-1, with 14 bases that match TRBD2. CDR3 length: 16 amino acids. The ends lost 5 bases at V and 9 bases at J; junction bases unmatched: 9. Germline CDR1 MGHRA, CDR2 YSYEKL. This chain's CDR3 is CASSIPGLAGVGEQFF. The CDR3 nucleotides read TGCGCCAGCAGCATCCCGGGACTAGCGGGAGTGGGTGAGCAGTTCTTC.

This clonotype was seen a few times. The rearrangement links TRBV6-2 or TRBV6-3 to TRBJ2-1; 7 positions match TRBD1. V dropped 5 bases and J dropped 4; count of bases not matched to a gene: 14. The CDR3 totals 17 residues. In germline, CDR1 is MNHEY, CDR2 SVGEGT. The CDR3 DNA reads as TGTGCCAGCAGTCCTCTTCTACTCCGGGACAGTTACAATGAGCAGTTCTTC. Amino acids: CASSPLLLRDSYNEQFF.

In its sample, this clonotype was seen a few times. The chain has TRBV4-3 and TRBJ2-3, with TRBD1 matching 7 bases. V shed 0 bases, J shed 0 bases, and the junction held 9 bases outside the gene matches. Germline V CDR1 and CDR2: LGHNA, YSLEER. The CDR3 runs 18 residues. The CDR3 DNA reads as TGCGCCAGCAGCCAAGAAGGAAAGCAGGGGGTTAGCACAGATACGCAGTATTTT. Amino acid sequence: CASSQEGKQGVSTDTQYF.

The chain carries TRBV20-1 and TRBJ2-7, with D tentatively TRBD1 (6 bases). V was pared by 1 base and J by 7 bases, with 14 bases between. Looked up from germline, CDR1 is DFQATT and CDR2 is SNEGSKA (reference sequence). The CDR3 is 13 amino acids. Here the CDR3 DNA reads TGCAGTGCTAGAGGCGACAGGCCGGGTGAGCAGTACTTC. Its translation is CSARGDRPGEQYF.

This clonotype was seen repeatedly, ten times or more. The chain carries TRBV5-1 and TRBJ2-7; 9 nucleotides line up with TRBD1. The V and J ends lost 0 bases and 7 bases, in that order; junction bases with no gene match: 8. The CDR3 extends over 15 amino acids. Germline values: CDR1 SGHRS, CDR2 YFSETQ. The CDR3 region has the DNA TGCGCCAGCAGCTTGGGGGACAGGGATTTTACGGAGCAGTACTTC. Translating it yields CASSLGDRDFTEQYF.

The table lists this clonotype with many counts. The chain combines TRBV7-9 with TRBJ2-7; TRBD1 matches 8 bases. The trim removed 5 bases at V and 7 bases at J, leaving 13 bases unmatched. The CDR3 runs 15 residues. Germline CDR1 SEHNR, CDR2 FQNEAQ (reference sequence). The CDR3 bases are TGTGCCAGCAGCCTACCGGACAGGGACTTAGGAGAGCAGTACTTC. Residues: CASSLPDRDLGEQYF.

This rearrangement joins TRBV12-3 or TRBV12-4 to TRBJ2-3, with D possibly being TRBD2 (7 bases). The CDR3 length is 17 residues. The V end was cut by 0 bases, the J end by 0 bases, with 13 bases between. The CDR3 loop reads CASSLAGSGGSTDTQYF. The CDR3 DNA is TGTGCCAGCAGTTTAGCGGGGTCGGGGGGCAGCACAGATACGCAGTATTTT.

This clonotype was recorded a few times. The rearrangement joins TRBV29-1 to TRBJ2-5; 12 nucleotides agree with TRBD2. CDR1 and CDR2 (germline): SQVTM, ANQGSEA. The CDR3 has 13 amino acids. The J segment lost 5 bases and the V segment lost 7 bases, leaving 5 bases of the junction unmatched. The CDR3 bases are TGCAGCGGAATGACTAGCGGGAGTGAGACCCAGTACTTC. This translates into CSGMTSGSETQYF.

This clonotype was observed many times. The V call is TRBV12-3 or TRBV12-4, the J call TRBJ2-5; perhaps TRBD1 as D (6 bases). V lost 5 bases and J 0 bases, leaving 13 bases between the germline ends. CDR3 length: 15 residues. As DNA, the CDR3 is TGTGCCAGCAGTCAGGGGTCGGGGTACCAAGAGACCCAGTACTTC. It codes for CASSQGSGYQETQYF.

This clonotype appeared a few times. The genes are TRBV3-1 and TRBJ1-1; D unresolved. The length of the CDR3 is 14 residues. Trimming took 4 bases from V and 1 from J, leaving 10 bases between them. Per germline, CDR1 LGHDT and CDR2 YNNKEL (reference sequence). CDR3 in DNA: TGTGCCAGCAGCCCGGGAGATACGAACACTGAAGCTTTCTTT. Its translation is CASSPGDTNTEAFF. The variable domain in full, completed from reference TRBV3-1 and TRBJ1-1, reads DTAVSQTPKYLVTQMGNDKSIKCEQNLGHDTMYWYKQDSKKFLKIMFSYNNKELIINETVPNRFSPKSPDKAHLNLHINSLELGDSAVYFCASSPGDTNTEAFFGQGTRLTVV.

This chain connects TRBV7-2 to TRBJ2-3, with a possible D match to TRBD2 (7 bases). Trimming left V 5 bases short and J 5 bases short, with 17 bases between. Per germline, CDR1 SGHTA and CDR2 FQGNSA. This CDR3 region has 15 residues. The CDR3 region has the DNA TGTGCCAGCAGCCTAGGAGGGGGGGCCGGAGATACGCAGTATTTT. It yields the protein CASSLGGGAGDTQYF.

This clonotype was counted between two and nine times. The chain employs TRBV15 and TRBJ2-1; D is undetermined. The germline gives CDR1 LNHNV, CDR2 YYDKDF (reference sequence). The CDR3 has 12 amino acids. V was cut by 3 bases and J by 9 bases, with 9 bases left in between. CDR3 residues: CATSRPGFEQFF. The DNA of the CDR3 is TGTGCCACCAGCAGGCCCGGTTTTGAGCAGTTCTTC.

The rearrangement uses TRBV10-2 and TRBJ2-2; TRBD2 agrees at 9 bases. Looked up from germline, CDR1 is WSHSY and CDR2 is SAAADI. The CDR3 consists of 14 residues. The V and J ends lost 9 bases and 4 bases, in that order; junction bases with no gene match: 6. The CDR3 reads CASSGSSVTGELFF. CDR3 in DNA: TGCGCCAGTAGCGGGAGTTCGGTCACCGGGGAGCTGTTTTTT.

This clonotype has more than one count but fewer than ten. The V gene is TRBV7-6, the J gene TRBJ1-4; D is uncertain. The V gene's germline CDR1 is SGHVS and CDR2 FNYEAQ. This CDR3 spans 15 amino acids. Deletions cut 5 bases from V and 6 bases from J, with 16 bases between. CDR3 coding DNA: TGTGCCAGCAGCATCATCGGACCGACGGATGAAAAACTGTTTTTT. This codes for CASSIIGPTDEKLFF.

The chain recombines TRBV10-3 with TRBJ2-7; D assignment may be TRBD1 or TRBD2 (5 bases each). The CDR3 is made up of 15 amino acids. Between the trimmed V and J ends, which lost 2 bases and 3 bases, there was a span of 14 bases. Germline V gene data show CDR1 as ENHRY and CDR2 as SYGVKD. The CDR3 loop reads CAISEQAGRRYEQYF. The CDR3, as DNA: TGTGCCATCAGTGAGCAGGCAGGGAGACGCTACGAGCAGTACTTC.

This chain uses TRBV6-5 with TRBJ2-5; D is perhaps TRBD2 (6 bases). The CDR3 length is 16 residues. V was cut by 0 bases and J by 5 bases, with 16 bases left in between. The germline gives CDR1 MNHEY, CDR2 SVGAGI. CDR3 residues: CASSYSISGAGETQYF. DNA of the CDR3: TGTGCCAGCAGTTACTCGATCTCCGGGGCGGGGGAGACCCAGTACTTC.

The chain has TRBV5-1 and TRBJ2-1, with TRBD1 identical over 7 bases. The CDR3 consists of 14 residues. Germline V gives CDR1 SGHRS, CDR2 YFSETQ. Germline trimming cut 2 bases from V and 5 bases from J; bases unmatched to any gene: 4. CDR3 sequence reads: CASSFDRAHNEQFF. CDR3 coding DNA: TGCGCCAGCAGCTTCGACAGGGCCCACAATGAGCAGTTCTTC.